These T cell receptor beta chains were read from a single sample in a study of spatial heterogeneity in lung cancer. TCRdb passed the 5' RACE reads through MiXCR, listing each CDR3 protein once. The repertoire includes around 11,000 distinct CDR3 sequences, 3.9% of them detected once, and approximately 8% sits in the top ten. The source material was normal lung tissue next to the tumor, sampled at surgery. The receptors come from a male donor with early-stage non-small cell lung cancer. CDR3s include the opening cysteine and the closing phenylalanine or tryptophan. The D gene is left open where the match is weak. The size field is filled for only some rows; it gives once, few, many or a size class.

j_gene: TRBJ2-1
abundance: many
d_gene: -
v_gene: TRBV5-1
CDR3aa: CASSLGASIDEQFF
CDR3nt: TGCGCCAGCAGCTTGGGTGCTAGTATTGATGAGCAGTTCTTC

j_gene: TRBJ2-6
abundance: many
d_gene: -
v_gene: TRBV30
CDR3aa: CAWSEIKGGANVLTF
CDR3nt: TGTGCCTGGAGTGAAATTAAAGGTGGGGCCAACGTCCTGACTTTC

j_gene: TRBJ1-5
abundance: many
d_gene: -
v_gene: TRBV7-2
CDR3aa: CASSPMGGRVQPQHF
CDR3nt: TGTGCCAGCAGCCCCATGGGGGGGCGGGTCCAGCCCCAGCATTTT

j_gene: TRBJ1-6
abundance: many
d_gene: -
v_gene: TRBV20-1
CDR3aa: CSADSNSPLHF
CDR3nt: TGCAGTGCAGACAGTAATTCACCCCTCCACTTT

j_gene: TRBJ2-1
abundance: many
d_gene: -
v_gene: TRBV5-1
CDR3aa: CASIPGDWSNEQFF
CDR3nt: TGCGCCAGCATCCCGGGGGATTGGTCCAATGAGCAGTTCTTC

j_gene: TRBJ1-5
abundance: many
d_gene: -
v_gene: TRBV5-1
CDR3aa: CASSLEPSNQPQHF
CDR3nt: TGCGCCAGCAGCTTGGAGCCTAGCAATCAGCCCCAGCATTTT

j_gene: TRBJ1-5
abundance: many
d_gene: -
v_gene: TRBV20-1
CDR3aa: CSAREVSAGSTQPQHF
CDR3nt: TGCAGTGCTAGAGAGGTCTCGGCAGGGTCGACGCAGCCCCAGCATTTT

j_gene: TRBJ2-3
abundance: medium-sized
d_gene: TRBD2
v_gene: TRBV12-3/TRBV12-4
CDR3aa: CASSISGRSDTQYF
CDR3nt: TGTGCCAGCAGTATTAGCGGGAGATCAGATACGCAGTATTTT

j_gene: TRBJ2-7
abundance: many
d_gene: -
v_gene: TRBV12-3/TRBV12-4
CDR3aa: CASSLRAVYEQYF
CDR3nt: TGTGCCAGCAGTTTAAGGGCAGTCTACGAGCAGTACTTC

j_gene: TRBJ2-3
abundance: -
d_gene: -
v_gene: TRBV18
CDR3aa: CASSGTSDTQYF
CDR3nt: TGTGCCAGCTCAGGGACCTCAGATACGCAGTATTTT

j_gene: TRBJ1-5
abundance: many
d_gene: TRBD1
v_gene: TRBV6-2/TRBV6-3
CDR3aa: CASSYSPGQVFQPQHF
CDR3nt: TGTGCCAGCAGTTACTCTCCGGGACAGGTGTTTCAGCCCCAGCATTTT

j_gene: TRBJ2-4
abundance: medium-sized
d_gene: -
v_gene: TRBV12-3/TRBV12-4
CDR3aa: CASSLSTNIQYF
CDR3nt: TGTGCCAGCAGTCTCTCAACTAACATTCAGTACTTC

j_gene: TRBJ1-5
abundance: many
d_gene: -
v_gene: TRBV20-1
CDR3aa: CSAREAQGLYQPQHF
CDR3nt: TGCAGTGCTAGAGAGGCACAGGGCTTATATCAGCCCCAGCATTTT

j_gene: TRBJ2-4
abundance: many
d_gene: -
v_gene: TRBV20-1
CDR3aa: CSARGAGLKNIQYF
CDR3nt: TGCAGTGCTAGAGGGGCCGGACTGAAAAACATTCAGTACTTC

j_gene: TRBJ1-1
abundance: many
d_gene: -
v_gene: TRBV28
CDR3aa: CASHRGGKAFF
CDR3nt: TGTGCCAGCCATCGGGGGGGGAAAGCTTTCTTT

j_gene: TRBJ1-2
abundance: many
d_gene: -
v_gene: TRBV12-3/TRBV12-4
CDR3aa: CASSLEGRGYTF
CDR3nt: TGTGCCAGCAGTTTAGAGGGAAGGGGCTACACCTTC

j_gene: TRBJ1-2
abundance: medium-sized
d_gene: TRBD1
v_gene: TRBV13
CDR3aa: CASSGHGQETYGYTF
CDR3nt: TGTGCCAGCAGCGGCCATGGACAGGAGACTTATGGCTACACCTTC

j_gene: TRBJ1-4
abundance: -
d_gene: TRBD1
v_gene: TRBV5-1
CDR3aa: CASSLGTGGNRVKEKLFF
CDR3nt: TGCGCCAGCAGCTTGGGGACAGGGGGCAATAGGGTTAAAGAAAAACTGTTTTTT

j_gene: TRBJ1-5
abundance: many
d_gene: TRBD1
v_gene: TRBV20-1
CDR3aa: CSASPTGGSNQPQHF
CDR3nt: TGCAGTGCTAGTCCGACAGGGGGGAGCAATCAGCCCCAGCATTTT

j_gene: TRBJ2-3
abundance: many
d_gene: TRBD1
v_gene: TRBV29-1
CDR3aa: CSARDRATDTQYF
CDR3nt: TGCAGCGCCCGGGACAGGGCGACAGATACGCAGTATTTT

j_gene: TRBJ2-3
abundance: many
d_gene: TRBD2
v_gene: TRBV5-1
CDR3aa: CASSYNLAGTDTQYF
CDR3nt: TGCGCCAGCAGCTACAACCTAGCGGGCACAGATACGCAGTATTTT

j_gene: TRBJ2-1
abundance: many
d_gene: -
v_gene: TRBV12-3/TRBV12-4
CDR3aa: CASSLAGIAYNEQFF
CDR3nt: TGTGCCAGCAGTTTAGCGGGAATCGCCTACAATGAGCAGTTCTTC

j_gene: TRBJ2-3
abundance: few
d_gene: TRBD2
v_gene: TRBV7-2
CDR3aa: CASSVTAGGPPDTQYF
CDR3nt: TGTGCCAGCAGCGTTACAGCGGGGGGGCCCCCAGATACGCAGTATTTT

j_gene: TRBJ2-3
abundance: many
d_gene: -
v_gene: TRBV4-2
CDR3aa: CASSQDGGGSSTDTQYF
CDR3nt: TGTGCCAGCAGCCAAGATGGAGGCGGGTCTAGCACAGATACGCAGTATTTT

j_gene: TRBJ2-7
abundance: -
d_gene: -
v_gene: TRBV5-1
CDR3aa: CASSFGPRYEQYF
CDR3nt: TGCGCCAGCAGCTTCGGACCCCGCTACGAGCAGTACTTC

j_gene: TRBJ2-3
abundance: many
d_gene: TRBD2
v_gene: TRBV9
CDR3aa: CASSAPGLAIFTDTQYF
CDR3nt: TGTGCCAGCAGCGCCCCGGGACTAGCTATATTCACAGATACGCAGTATTTT

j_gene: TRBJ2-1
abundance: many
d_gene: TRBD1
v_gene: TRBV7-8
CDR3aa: CASSISPGTGINEQFF
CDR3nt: TGTGCCAGCAGCATATCCCCCGGGACAGGGATCAATGAGCAGTTCTTC

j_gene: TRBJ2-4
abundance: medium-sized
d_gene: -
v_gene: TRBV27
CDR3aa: CAARCGDGIAKNIQYF
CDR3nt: TGTGCCGCAAGGTGCGGGGATGGGATAGCCAAAAACATTCAGTACTTC

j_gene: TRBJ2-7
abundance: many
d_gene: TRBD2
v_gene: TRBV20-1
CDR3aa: CSARWSGRPYEQYF
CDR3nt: TGCAGTGCTAGGTGGAGCGGGAGACCCTACGAGCAGTACTTC

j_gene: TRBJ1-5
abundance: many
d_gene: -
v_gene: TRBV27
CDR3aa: CASSYQSGRQPQHF
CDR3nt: TGTGCCAGCAGCTATCAATCCGGGAGACAGCCCCAGCATTTT

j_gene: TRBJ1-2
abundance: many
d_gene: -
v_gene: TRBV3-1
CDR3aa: CASSQDSVSNYGYTF
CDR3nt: TGTGCCAGCAGCCAAGATTCAGTAAGCAACTATGGCTACACCTTC

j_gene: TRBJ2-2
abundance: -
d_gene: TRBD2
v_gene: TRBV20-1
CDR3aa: CSARGPRGEGYTGELFF
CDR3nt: TGCAGTGCTAGAGGACCCCGGGGGGAGGGGTACACCGGGGAGCTGTTTTTT

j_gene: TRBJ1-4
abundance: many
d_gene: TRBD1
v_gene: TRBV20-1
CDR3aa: CSAGDRDRPNEKLFF
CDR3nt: TGCAGTGCTGGGGACCGGGACAGGCCTAATGAAAAACTGTTTTTT

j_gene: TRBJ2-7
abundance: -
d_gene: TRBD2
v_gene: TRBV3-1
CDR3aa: CASSNGGFEQYF
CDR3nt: TGTGCCAGCAGCAACGGGGGGTTTGAGCAGTACTTC

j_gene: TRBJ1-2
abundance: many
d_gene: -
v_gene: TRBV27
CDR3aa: CASSLSPLGGYYGYTF
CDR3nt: TGTGCCAGCAGTTTATCCCCTTTGGGGGGCTACTATGGCTACACCTTC

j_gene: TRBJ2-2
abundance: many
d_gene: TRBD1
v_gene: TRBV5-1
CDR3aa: CASRPGQTNPGELFF
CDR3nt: TGCGCCAGCAGGCCGGGACAGACAAACCCCGGGGAGCTGTTTTTT

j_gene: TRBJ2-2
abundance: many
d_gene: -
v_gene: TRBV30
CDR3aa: CAWSVHYYTGELFF
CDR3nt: TGTGCCTGGAGTGTGCATTATTACACCGGGGAGCTGTTTTTT

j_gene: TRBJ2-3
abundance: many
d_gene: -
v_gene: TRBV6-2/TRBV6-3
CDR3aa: CASSLISRSSTDTQYF
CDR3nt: TGTGCCAGCAGCCTCATTAGCAGATCTAGCACAGATACGCAGTATTTT

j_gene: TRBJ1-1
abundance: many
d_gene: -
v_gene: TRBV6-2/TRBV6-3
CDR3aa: CASRSGTKNTEAFF
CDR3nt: TGTGCCAGCAGGTCCGGGACAAAGAACACTGAAGCTTTCTTT

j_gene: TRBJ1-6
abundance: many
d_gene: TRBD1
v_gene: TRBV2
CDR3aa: CASSLGDRVSPLHF
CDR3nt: TGTGCCAGCAGCCTGGGGGACAGGGTTTCACCCCTCCACTTT

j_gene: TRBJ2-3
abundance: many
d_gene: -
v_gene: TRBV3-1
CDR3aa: CASSQGWRVKDTQYF
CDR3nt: TGTGCCAGCAGCCAAGGGTGGCGGGTGAAAGATACGCAGTATTTT

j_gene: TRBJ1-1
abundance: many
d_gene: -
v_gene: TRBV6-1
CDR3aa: CASSEVRTTEAFF
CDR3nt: TGTGCCAGCAGTGAAGTAAGGACCACTGAAGCTTTCTTT

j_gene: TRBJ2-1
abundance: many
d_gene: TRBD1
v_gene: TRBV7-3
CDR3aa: CASSTDRALYNEQFF
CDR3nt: TGTGCCAGCAGTACCGACAGGGCTCTCTACAATGAGCAGTTCTTC

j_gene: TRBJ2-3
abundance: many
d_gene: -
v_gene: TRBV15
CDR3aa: CATSSWGSTDTQYF
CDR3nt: TGTGCCACCAGCAGTTGGGGTAGCACAGATACGCAGTATTTT

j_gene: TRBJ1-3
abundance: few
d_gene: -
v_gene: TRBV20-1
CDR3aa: CSARDQGLGNTIYF
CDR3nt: TGCAGTGCTAGAGATCAGGGGCTTGGAAACACCATATATTTT

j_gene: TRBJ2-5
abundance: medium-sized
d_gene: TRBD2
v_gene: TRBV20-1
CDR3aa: CSASDSGSQWGETQYF
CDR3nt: TGCAGTGCTAGCGATAGCGGGTCCCAATGGGGAGAGACCCAGTACTTC

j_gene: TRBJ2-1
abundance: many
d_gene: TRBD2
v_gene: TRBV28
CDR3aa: CASMTSGGANEQFF
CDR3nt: TGTGCCAGCATGACTAGCGGGGGGGCAAATGAGCAGTTCTTC

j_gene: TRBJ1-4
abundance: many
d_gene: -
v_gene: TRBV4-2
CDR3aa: CASSQAEGPTGEKLFF
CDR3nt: TGTGCCAGCAGCCAAGCAGAGGGACCAACGGGGGAAAAACTGTTTTTT

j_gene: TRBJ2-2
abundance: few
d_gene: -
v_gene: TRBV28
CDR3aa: CASSFWEAGELFF
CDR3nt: TGTGCCAGCAGTTTCTGGGAGGCCGGGGAGCTGTTTTTT

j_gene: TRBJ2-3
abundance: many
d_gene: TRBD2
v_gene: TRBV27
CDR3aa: CASSLGGTRRDTQYF
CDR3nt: TGTGCCAGCAGTTTAGGTGGGACTAGGAGAGATACGCAGTATTTT

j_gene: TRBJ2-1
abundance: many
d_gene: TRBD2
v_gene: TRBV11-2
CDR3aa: CASQGLAFSYNEQFF
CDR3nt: TGTGCCAGCCAGGGACTAGCGTTTTCCTACAATGAGCAGTTCTTC

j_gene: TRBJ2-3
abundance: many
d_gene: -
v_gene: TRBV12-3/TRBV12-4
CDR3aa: CASSLLGGDSTDTQYF
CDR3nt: TGTGCCAGCAGTTTATTGGGCGGGGACAGCACAGATACGCAGTATTTT